This TCR beta chain stems from a study of T-cell reconstitution after alpha-beta-depleted transplantation in children. The TCRbeta library incorporated unique molecular identifiers. TCRdb called the PCR reads again in MiXCR, with one record for every CDR3 protein. The profile covers 500,000 to 600,000 distinct CDR3 sequences, with approximately 29% appearing a single time and 2% to 2.5% taken by the ten largest. The CDR3 runs to 18 residues. Per germline, CDR1 LGHNA and CDR2 YSLEER. J gave up 6 bases and V 0 bases, and 12 bases lay outside the gene matches. The rearrangement uses TRBV4-3 and TRBJ2-3, with 10 positions matching TRBD2. The source is a human donor who donated a stem cell graft to a child with aplastic anemia. Sequencing was performed on PBMCs from the stem cell graft donor, taken from the stem cell graft. This CDR3 is CASSQDPTASGSRDTQYF. DNA of the CDR3: TGCGCCAGCAGCCAAGACCCAACGGCTAGCGGGAGTAGGGATACGCAGTATTTT.